Sequencing of this T cell receptor beta chain was carried out in a study of cytomegalovirus exposure and HLA in healthy donors. Vbeta (60) and Jbeta (13) primers were used in the PCR. Measured with immunoSEQ multiplex PCR; TCRdb has only the in-frame clones, and not every one. The repertoire holds roughly 89,000 clones, with approximately 68% as singletons. Regarding the study as a whole: Specificity of a few CMV-associated chains for CMV antigens was verified in vitro. Later on, a genetic analysis was performed. It linked a missense variant in DCLRE1C with V- and J-gene trimming of TCR beta.

A single count supports this clone. Its antigen is not known. Sequences were obtained from PBMCs. The origin of this receptor is a woman in her 50s in good health and CMV-seropositive.

The CDR3 is CASSRAGQEGAYGYTF. CDR3 in DNA: TGTGCCAGCAGCCGCGCAGGGCAGGAAGGGGCCTATGGCTACACCTTC. This sequence joins TRBV5-6 and TRBJ1-2; tentative D call: TRBD1 (5 bases). With 4 bases removed from V and 4 bases from J, the gap between germline ends came to 20 bases. Germline loops: CDR1 SGHDT, CDR2 YYEEEE. This CDR3 is built from 16 residues.